The clone carrying this T cell receptor (beta chain) was found many times. What it recognizes is unknown. Amplification targeted TCR beta CDR3 regions from RNA transcripts. TCR CDR3 underwent first-round RT-PCR with the HTBI primer set. TCRdb re-analysed the multiplex PCR reads in MiXCR, keeping a single row per CDR3 protein. The table records around 600,000 distinct CDR3 sequences, 15% to 20% of them present only once. The data derive from a study of T cells in Graves' hyperthyroidism and ophthalmopathy. General study findings and limits: Most thyroid clonotypes expanded above 0.001 were also detected in blood.

CDR1 and CDR2 (germline): MDHEN, SYDVKM. Trimming took 5 bases from V and 3 from J, leaving 5 bases between them. The CDR3 runs to 11 residues. The chain carries TRBV28 and TRBJ2-7; no clear D gene. Sequences were obtained from blood. The TCR originated in a woman in her thirties or forties with Graves' ophthalmopathy. The CDR3 spells CASSGDYEQYF. Written as DNA, the CDR3 is TGTGCCAGCAGTGGGGACTACGAGCAGTACTTC.